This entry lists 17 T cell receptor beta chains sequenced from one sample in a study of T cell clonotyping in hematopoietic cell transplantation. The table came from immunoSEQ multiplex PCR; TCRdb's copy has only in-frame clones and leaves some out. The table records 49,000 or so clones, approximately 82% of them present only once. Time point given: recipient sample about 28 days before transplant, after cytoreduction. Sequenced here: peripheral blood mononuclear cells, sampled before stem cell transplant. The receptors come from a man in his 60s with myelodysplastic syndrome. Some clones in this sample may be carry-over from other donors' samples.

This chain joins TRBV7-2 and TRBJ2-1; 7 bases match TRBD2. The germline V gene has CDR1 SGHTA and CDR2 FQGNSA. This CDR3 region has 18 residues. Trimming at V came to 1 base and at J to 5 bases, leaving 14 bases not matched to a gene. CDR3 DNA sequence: TGTGCCAGCAGCTTAGGGGCCGGGGTGCGGGGGACCAACAATGAGCAGTTCTTC. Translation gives CASSLGAGVRGTNNEQFF. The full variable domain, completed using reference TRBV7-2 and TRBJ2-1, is GAGVSQSPSNKVTEKGKDVELRCDPISGHTALYWYRQSLGQGLEFLIYFQGNSAPDKSGLPSDRFSAERTGGSVSTLTIQRTQQEDSAVYLCASSLGAGVRGTNNEQFFGPGTRLTVL.

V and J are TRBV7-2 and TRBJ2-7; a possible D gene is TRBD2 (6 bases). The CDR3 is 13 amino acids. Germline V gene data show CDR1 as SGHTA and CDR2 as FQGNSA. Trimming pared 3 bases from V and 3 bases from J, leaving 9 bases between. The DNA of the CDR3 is TGTGCCAGCAGCTTCCCGCGGGGCTACGAGCAGTACTTC. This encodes CASSFPRGYEQYF.

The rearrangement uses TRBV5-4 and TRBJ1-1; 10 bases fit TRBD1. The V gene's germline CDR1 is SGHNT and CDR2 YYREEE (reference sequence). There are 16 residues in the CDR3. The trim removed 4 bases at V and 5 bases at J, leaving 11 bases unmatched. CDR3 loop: CASSHTRTGGNTEAFF. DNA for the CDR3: TGTGCCAGCAGCCATACCAGGACAGGGGGAAATACTGAAGCTTTCTTT.

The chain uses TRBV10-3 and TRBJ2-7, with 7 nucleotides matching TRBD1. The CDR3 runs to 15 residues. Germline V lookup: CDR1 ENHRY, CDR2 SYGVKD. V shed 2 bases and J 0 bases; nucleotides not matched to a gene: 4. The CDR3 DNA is TGTGCCATCAGTGAGCCGTACAGGGGCTCCTACGAGCAGTACTTC. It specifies CAISEPYRGSYEQYF.

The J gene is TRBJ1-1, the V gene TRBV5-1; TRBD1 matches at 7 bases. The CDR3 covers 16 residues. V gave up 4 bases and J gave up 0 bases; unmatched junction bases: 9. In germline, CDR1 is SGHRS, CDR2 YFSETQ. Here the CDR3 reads CASSRQGGLMNTEAFF. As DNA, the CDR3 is TGCGCCAGCAGCAGGCAGGGGGGACTCATGAACACTGAAGCTTTCTTT.

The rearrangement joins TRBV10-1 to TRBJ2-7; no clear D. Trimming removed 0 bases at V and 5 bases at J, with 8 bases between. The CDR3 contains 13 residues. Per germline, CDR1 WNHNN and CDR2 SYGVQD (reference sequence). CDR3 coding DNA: TGCGCCAGCAGTGAGTCGCCCTCGGACGAGCAGTACTTC. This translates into CASSESPSDEQYF.

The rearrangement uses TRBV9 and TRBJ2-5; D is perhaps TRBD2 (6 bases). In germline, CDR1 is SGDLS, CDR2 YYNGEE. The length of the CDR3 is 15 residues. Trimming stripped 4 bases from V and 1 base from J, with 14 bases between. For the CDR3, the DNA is TGTGCCAGCAGCCCCCGAGGGACTTTCCAAGAGACCCAGTACTTC. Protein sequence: CASSPRGTFQETQYF.

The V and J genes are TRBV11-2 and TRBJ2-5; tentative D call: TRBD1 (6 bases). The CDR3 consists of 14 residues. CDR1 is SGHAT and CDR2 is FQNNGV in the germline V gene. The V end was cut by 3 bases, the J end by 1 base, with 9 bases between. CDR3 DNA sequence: TGTGCCAGCAGCTTGGGACACCGCCAAGAGACCCAGTACTTC. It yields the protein CASSLGHRQETQYF.

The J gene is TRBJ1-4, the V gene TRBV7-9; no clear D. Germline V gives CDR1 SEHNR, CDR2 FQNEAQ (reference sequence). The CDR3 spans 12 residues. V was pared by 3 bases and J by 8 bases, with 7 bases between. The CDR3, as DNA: TGTGCCAGCAGCTTTGGGCGAGAAAAACTGTTTTTT. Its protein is CASSFGREKLFF.

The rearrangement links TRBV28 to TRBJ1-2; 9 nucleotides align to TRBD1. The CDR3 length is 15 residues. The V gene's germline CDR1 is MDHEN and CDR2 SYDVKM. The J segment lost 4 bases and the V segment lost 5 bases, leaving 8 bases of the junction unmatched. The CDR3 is CASSPLTGGGYGYTF. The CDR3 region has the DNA TGTGCCAGCAGTCCCTTGACAGGGGGGGGCTATGGCTACACCTTC.

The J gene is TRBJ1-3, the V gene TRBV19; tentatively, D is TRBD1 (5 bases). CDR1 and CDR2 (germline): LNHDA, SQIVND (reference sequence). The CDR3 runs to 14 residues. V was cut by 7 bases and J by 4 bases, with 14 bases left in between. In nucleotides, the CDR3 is TGTGCCAGTATCCCAACAGGCTACGGAAACACCATATATTTT. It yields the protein CASIPTGYGNTIYF.

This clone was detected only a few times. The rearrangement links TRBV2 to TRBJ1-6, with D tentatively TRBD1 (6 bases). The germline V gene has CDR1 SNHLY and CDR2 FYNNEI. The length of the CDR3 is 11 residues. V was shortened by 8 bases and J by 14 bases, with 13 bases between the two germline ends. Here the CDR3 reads CASGGGPTLHF. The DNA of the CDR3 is TGTGCCAGCGGAGGGGGTCCGACCCTCCACTTT. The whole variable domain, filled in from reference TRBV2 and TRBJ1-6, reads EPEVTQTPSHQVTQMGQEVILRCVPISNHLYFYWYRQILGQKVEFLVSFYNNEISEKSEIFDDQFSVERPDGSNFTLKIRSTKLEDSAMYFCASGGGPTLHFGNGTRLTVT.

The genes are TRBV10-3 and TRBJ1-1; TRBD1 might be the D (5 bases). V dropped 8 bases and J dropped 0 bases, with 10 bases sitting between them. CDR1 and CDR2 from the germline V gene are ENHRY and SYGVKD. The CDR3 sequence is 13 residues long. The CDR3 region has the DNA TGTGCCATCCGGCGACAGATGAACACTGAAGCTTTCTTT. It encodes CAIRRQMNTEAFF.

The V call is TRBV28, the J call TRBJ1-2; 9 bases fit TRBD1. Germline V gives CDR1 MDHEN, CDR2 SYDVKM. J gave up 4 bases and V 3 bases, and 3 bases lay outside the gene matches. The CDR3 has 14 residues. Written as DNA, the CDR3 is TGTGCCAGCAGTTTGACAGGGGGGTCCTATGGCTACACCTTC. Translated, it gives CASSLTGGSYGYTF.

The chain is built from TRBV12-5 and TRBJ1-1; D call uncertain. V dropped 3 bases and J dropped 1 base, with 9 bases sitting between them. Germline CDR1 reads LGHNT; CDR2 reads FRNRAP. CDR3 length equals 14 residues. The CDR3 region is CASGFRPGNTEAFF. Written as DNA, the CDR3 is TGTGCTAGTGGTTTTCGTCCAGGGAACACTGAAGCTTTCTTT.

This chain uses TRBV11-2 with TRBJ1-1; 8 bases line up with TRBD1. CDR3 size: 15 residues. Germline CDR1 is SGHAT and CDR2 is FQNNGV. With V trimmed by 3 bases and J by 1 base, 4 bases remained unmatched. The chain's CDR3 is CASSLDRVSNTEAFF. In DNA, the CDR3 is TGTGCCAGCAGCTTGGACAGGGTATCGAACACTGAAGCTTTCTTT.

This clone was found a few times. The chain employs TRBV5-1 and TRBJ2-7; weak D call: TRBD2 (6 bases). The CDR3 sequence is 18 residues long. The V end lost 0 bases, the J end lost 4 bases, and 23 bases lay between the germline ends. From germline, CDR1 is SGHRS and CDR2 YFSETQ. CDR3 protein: CASSLAAFIGGVKYEQYF. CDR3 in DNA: TGCGCCAGCAGCTTGGCGGCCTTTATCGGCGGGGTGAAATACGAGCAGTACTTC.